Shown below are 15 T cell receptor beta chains from a single sample sequenced in a study of T cell changes during pregnancy in multiple sclerosis. The method was immunoSEQ multiplex PCR; TCRdb's version includes in-frame clones alone and lacks a portion of them. This table holds tens of thousands of clones, roughly 92% found once. The sequences come from peripheral blood, collected in the second trimester of pregnancy. Receptors originate from a female donor with multiple sclerosis, enrolled in a pregnancy study.

This clone was picked up a small number of times. The rearrangement joins TRBV6-5 to TRBJ2-7; 12 bases are a match to TRBD2. The germline V gene has CDR1 MNHEY and CDR2 SVGAGI. This CDR3 region has 16 residues. After removal of 2 bases from V and 6 bases from J, the junction contained 8 bases not matched to a gene. In DNA, the CDR3 is TGTGCCAGCAGTTACGGACTAGCGGGGCCCCTAGCCGAGCAGTACTTC. Protein sequence: CASSYGLAGPLAEQYF.

This clone was counted a few times. The chain combines TRBV5-6 with TRBJ1-2; D ambiguous. The CDR3 is made up of 11 amino acids. CDR1 is SGHDT, CDR2 YYEEEE, per germline. Trimming cost V 4 bases and J 7 bases, with 8 bases left between them. The CDR3 region is CASSLESGYTF. DNA of the CDR3: TGTGCCAGCAGCCTAGAGAGTGGCTACACCTTC. Drawing the rest from reference TRBV5-6 and TRBJ1-2, the complete variable domain is DAGVTQSPTHLIKTRGQQVTLRCSPKSGHDTVSWYQQALGQGPQFIFQYYEEEERQRGNFPDRFSGHQFPNYSSELNVNALLLGDSALYLCASSLESGYTFGSGTRLTVV.

CDR3 region: CASSPGGKSGELFF. The CDR3 coding sequence is TGTGCCAGCAGCCCAGGCGGGAAGTCCGGGGAGCTGTTTTTT. The V and J genes are TRBV7-2 and TRBJ2-2; maybe TRBD2 (6 bases). The germline V and J ends were trimmed by 5 bases and 6 bases, with 13 bases remaining between them. Germline lookup yields CDR1 SGHTA and CDR2 FQGNSA. The length of the CDR3 is 14 residues.

CDR3 in amino acids: CASSIGLAGPIGYEQYF. The CDR3 DNA is TGTGCCAGTAGTATAGGATTAGCGGGGCCTATTGGATACGAGCAGTACTTC. The chain uses TRBV19 and TRBJ2-7; 8 bases match TRBD2. V was clipped by 1 base and J by 4 bases; unmatched bases: 12. Germline CDR1 is LNHDA and CDR2 is SQIVND (reference sequence). The CDR3 totals 17 residues.

The chain couples TRBV25-1 to TRBJ2-4; D remains ambiguous. Per the germline V gene, CDR1 is MGHDK and CDR2 is SYGVNS. The ends were cut back, 3 bases at V and 3 bases at J, with 12 bases in the middle. The CDR3 consists of 15 residues. Here the CDR3 reads CASSDSSGFKNIQYF. The DNA for the CDR3 is TGTGCCAGCAGTGACAGTTCAGGATTCAAAAACATTCAGTACTTC.

The genes are TRBV27 and TRBJ2-5; a weak D match, TRBD2 (5 bases). V was clipped by 5 bases and J by 5 bases, with 18 bases between them. This CDR3 region has 15 residues. The germline V gene has CDR1 MNHEY and CDR2 SMNVEV (reference sequence). Here the CDR3 DNA reads TGTGCCAGCAGTCCCCTTGAGGGTTGGGCGGAGACCCAGTACTTC. This encodes CASSPLEGWAETQYF.

The gene calls are TRBV30 and TRBJ1-2; 11 bases are a match to TRBD1. J gave up 4 bases and V 1 base, and 5 bases lay outside the gene matches. The CDR3 covers 15 residues. Germline CDR1 is GTSNPN and CDR2 is SVGIG (reference sequence). CDR3: CAWSARDRGFYGYTF. CDR3 DNA sequence: TGTGCCTGGAGTGCCCGGGACAGGGGGTTCTATGGCTACACCTTC.

The genes are TRBV10-2 and TRBJ2-3; no firm D call. The length of the CDR3 is 11 residues. Trimming pared 7 bases from V and 6 bases from J, leaving 8 bases between. Germline CDR1 is WSHSY and CDR2 is SAAADI. CDR3 sequence reads: CASTGGDTQYF. Written as DNA, the CDR3 is TGCGCCAGCACGGGTGGGGATACGCAGTATTTT.

The V and J genes are TRBV5-1 and TRBJ1-6, with 8 positions matching TRBD1. CDR1 and CDR2 from the germline V gene are SGHRS and YFSETQ. CDR3 length: 17 residues. The trim removed 4 bases at V and 9 bases at J, leaving 15 bases unmatched. The CDR3 DNA reads as TGCGCCAGCAGCGATCCGGGACAGGTACATCAGGGTTCACCCCTCCACTTT. This translates into CASSDPGQVHQGSPLHF. The full variable domain, with the rest looked up from reference TRBV5-1 and TRBJ1-6, is KAGVTQTPRYLIKTRGQQVTLSCSPISGHRSVSWYQQTPGQGLQFLFEYFSETQRNKGNFPGRFSGRQFSNSRSEMNVSTLELGDSALYLCASSDPGQVHQGSPLHFGNGTRLTVT.

The genes are TRBV7-9 and TRBJ2-1, with 12 nucleotides matching TRBD2. This CDR3 comprises 15 residues. Germline loops: CDR1 SEHNR, CDR2 FQNEAQ (reference sequence). The trim removed 5 bases at V and 9 bases at J, leaving 8 bases unmatched. CDR3 coding DNA: TGTGCCAGCAGCCCTAGCGGGAGGGCCTTTATTGAGCAGTTCTTC. Translation: CASSPSGRAFIEQFF.

V gene TRBV4-2 combines with J gene TRBJ2-1; D gene ambiguous. Trimming took 0 bases from V and 4 from J, leaving 4 bases between them. CDR3 length: 13 amino acids. The germline V gene encodes CDR1 LGHNA and CDR2 YNFKEQ. The chain's CDR3 is CASSQDSYNEQFF. DNA of the CDR3: TGTGCCAGCAGCCAAGACAGTTACAATGAGCAGTTCTTC.

This chain joins TRBV7-8 and TRBJ1-3, with a tentative D call TRBD1 (6 bases). The CDR3 has 15 residues. Germline lookup yields CDR1 SGHVS and CDR2 FQNEAQ. With 1 base removed from V and 4 bases from J, the gap between germline ends came to 11 bases. This CDR3 reads CASSLVLGAGNTIYF. DNA of the CDR3: TGTGCCAGCAGCTTAGTGTTGGGGGCGGGAAACACCATATATTTT.

The chain links TRBV7-3 to TRBJ1-5; D might be TRBD1 (6 bases). CDR1 and CDR2 from the germline V gene are SGHTA and FQGTGA. V gave up 0 bases and J gave up 7 bases, with 13 bases separating them. This CDR3 has 15 residues. The CDR3 protein is CASSLTGGGGQPQHF. CDR3 DNA sequence: TGTGCCAGCAGCTTAACAGGCGGGGGCGGACAGCCCCAGCATTTT.

The chain uses TRBV7-8 and TRBJ2-1; 7 bases are a match to TRBD2. V trimming: 2 bases; J trimming: 9 bases; junction bases outside the gene matches: 19. The V gene's germline CDR1 is SGHVS and CDR2 FQNEAQ. The CDR3 is made up of 18 amino acids. CDR3 in DNA: TGTGCCAGCAGCTTACCGCGTAGACTAGCCGGATTTCGGGCTGAGCAGTTCTTC. Its translation is CASSLPRRLAGFRAEQFF. The complete variable domain, with remaining parts taken from reference TRBV7-8 and TRBJ2-1, reads GAGVSQSPRYKVAKRGQDVALRCDPISGHVSLFWYQQALGQGPEFLTYFQNEAQLDKSGLPSDRFFAERPEGSVSTLKIQRTQQEDSAVYLCASSLPRRLAGFRAEQFFGPGTRLTVL.

The chain joins TRBV27 to TRBJ2-2; 8 bases are shared with TRBD2. The CDR3 length is 13 residues. Germline V lookup: CDR1 MNHEY, CDR2 SMNVEV (reference sequence). The CDR3: CPAWVAGSGELFF. In DNA form, the CDR3 reads TGTCCCGCTTGGGTAGCGGGGTCCGGGGAGCTGTTTTTT.